This record concerns one TCR beta chain sequence. The CDR3 length is 14 residues. Trimming took 5 bases from V and 5 from J; bases not matched to a gene: 5. Germline CDR1 LGHNT, CDR2 FRNRAP. Seattle enrolled patients during active infection and tracked them longitudinally. The assay was immunoSEQ multiplex PCR, and TCRdb's table has in-frame clones only and misses some. The table includes approximately 260,000 clones, 88% detected once. This entry is derived from a study of blood T cell repertoires in COVID-19. About the study: COVID-19 samples, acute and convalescent, were from the United States, Italy and Spain.

This chain joins TRBV12-5 and TRBJ2-3; 9 nucleotides match TRBD2. Sequencing input: peripheral blood. The origin of this receptor is a woman aged 70-85 years with COVID-19, enrolled during active disease. In nucleotides, the CDR3 is TGTGCTAGTGGTACGGGACTAGCAGAAGATACGCAGTATTTT. Translating gives CASGTGLAEDTQYF. Combining the CDR3 with reference TRBV12-5 and TRBJ2-3 gives the whole variable domain DARVTQTPRHKVTEMGQEVTMRCQPILGHNTVFWYRQTMMQGLELLAYFRNRAPLDDSGMPKDRFSAEMPDATLATLKIQPSEPRDSAVYFCASGTGLAEDTQYFGPGTRLTVL.